This TCR beta chain came from a study of blood T cell repertoires in COVID-19. For the study at large: The United States, Italy and Spain provided the acute and convalescent COVID-19 samples. Sample material is recorded as cDNA or gDNA derived from T cells, B-cell-depleted T cells, or PBMCs.

Methods used by the authors: The assay estimated nucleated cells by amplifying reference gene primers. Sequenced by immunoSEQ multiplex PCR; TCRdb stores in-frame clones only, minus some. That table furnishes V, J and clone size, whereas the DNA furnished D and trimming. The data contain 95,000 to 100,000 clones, 80% to 90% of them singletons. Trimming shortened V by 5 bases and J by 1 base, and 11 bases separated the two germline ends. The CDR3 extends over 14 amino acids. Per the germline V gene, CDR1 is SEHNR and CDR2 is FQNEAQ (reference sequence). The genes are TRBV7-9 and TRBJ1-1, with D tentatively TRBD1 (5 bases). The sequence derives from a woman aged 25 to 45 with acute or convalescent COVID-19. The sequenced material came from peripheral blood. CDR3 sequence reads: CASSMTAPNTEAFF. CDR3 nucleotides: TGTGCCAGCAGCATGACAGCCCCGAACACTGAAGCTTTCTTT.